This TCR beta chain stems from a study of low-dose radiotherapy and immunotherapy resistance in tumors (dated by TCRdb to 2021 to 2024). At the level of the whole study: Patients in Cohort 1 were given 0.5 Gy per fraction every 2 weeks, and the prescribed total PTV dose was 6.5 Gy. The translational analysis covered eight patients: three from the first dose cohort and the first five from the second dose cohort. The trial did not randomize participants into treatment groups. Patients were given nivolumab as a 240 mg flat dose every two weeks and ipilimumab at 1 mg/kg every six weeks, with both drugs delivered intravenously. Cyclophosphamide 200 mg/m2 was administered intravenously every two weeks, one day before each radiation and immunotherapy administration. Patients took aspirin 300 mg orally once daily for four cycles, starting on cycle 1 day 1. Cohort 2 received 1 Gy per fraction every two weeks, with a total of 13 Gy over 26 weeks.

The time point label for this specimen denotes: after trial treatment. Taken with the paper, the label for treatment or condition translates to: LDRT plus nivolumab, ipilimumab, low-dose cyclophosphamide and aspirin (RACIN trial). The donors came from RACIN, which was a single-arm phase I dose-escalation trial that paired nivolumab and ipilimumab with aspirin, low-dose cyclophosphamide and low-dose radiotherapy. To be eligible, a patient needed to have an advanced solid tumor that was TIL-negative. This clonotype has ten or more counts. Its binding antigen is unknown. Per-nucleotide qualities are absent, and no much larger clonotype sits a single base away. Trimming removed 6 bases from V and 3 bases from J, leaving 18 bases between the germline ends. The germline V gene (reference sequence) sets CDR1 to DFQATT and CDR2 to SNEGSKA. The cysteine opens and the phenylalanine closes a CDR3 of 15 amino acids. The DNA shown is the 45-base CDR3, in frame from base 1.

The sequencer was an Illumina HiSeq 2500. First-strand cDNA was synthesized with Superscript III and a set of TRAV- and TRBV-specific primers, covering both TCRalpha and TCRbeta chains. TCRs were amplified with Phusion for about 22 PCR cycles using a constant-region primer together with the adapter attached to the V primers. Amplification of the isolated mRNA was done with the MessageAmp II aRNA Amplification Kit, which involved a roughly 16-hour in vitro transcription at 37 degrees C. The Dynabeads mRNA DIRECT Purification Kit was used to isolate the mRNA for TCR sequencing. Indexed Illumina adapters were added in a second approximately 25-cycle Phusion PCR, and the resulting products were purified with AMPure XP beads. In the paper's pipeline: Custom Perl scripts pooled TCR sequences encoding the same protein, removed out-of-frame sequences and computed each clonotype's abundance. Any TCR sequence supported by only a single read was excluded from analysis. The metrics used to describe the repertoires included Shannon entropy, Gini index, clonality, richness, and the frequency of TCRs shared between repertoires. TCRdb's own reprocessing of the public reads used fastp at Q25 and MiXCR and kept productive beta chains. Every distinct CDR3 protein forms one entry, paired with its most common genes and DNA. These V and J calls rely on TCRdb rather than the paper's analysis. For this sample there are about 58,000 distinct CDR3 sequences; under 30% appear just once. The ten largest clones capture 6.7% of the sample.

The rearranged segments are TRBV20-1 and TRBJ2-1; the D region is possibly TRBD1 or TRBD2, each matching across 7 bases. Sequences were derived from PBMCs, sampled after low-dose radiotherapy plus immunotherapy. This receptor was taken from a male donor with prostate cancer. Here is the DNA: TGCAGTGCCACAGGGGCGGGGGCAGACTACAATGAGCAGTTCTTC. This translates into CSATGAGADYNEQFF.